This TCR beta chain was found in a study of blood T cell repertoires in COVID-19. Study-level information: Donors in the United States, Italy and Spain gave samples during acute or convalescent COVID-19. Sample material is recorded as cDNA or gDNA derived from T cells, B-cell-depleted T cells, or PBMCs.

Clones were sequenced by immunoSEQ multiplex PCR, and TCRdb holds only the in-frame ones, with some missing. The sample includes 260,000 or so clones, around 90% of them seen just once. V was trimmed by 6 bases and J by 8 bases, leaving 12 bases between them. The CDR3 is 12 amino acids. Germline V lookup: CDR1 KGHDR, CDR2 SFDVKD. Source material: peripheral blood. This chain links TRBV24-1 with TRBJ1-1; a possible D gene is TRBD1 (5 bases). The source of this sequence is a man younger than 35 with active or convalescent COVID-19. The CDR3, as DNA: TGTGCCACCAGTAACGGACAAGAGGAAGCTTTCTTT. Amino acids: CATSNGQEEAFF.